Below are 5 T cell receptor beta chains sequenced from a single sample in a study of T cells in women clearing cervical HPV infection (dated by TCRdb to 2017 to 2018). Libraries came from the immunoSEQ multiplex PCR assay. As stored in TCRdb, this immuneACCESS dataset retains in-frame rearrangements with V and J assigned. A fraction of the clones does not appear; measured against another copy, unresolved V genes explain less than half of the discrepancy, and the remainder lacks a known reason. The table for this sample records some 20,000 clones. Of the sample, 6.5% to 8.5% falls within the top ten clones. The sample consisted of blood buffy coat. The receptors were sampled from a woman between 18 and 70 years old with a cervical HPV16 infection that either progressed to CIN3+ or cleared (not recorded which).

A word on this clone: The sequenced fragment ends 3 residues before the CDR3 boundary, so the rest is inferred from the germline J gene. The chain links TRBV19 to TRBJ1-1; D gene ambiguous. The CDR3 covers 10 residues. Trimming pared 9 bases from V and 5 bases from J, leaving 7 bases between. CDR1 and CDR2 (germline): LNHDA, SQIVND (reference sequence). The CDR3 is CARRGTEAFF. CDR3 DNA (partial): TGTGCCAGACGGGGAACTGAA. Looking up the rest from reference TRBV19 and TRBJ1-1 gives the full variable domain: DGGITQSPKYLFRKEGQNVTLSCEQNLNHDAMYWYRQDPGQGLRLIYYSQIVNDFQKGDIAEGYSVSREKKESFPLTVTSAQKNPTAFYLCARRGTEAFFGQGTRLTVV.

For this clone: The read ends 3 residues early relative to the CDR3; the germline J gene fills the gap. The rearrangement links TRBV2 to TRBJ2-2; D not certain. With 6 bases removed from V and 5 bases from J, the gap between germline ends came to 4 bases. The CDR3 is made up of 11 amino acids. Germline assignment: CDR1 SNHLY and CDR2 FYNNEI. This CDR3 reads CASRYTGELFF. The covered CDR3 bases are TGTGCCAGCAGATATACCGGGGAG.

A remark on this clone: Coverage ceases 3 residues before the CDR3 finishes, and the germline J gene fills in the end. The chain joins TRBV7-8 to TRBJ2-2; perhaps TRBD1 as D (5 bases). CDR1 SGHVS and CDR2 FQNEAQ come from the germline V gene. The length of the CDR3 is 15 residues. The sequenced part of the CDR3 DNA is TGTGCCAGCAGCCCACCCCCGGGTGAAGGGGAAAAG. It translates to CASSPPPGEGEK. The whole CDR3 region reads CASSPPPGEGEKLFF.

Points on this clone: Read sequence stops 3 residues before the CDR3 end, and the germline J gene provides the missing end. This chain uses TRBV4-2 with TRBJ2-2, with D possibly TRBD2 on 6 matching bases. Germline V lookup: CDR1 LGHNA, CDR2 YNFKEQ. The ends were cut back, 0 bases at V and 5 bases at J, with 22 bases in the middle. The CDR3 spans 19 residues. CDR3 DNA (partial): TGTGCCAGCAGCCAAGAAAACCAAGCGGTGGGGGGACGGACCGGGGAG. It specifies CASSQENQAVGGRTGE. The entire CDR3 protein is CASSQENQAVGGRTGELFF.

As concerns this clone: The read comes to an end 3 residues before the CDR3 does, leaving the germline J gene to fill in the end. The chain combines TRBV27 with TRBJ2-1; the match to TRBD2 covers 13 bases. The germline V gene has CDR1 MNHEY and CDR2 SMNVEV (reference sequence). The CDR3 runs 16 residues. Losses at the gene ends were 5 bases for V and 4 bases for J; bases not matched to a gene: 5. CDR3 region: CASSPLLAGGYNEQFF. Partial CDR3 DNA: TGTGCCAGCAGTCCCCTACTAGCGGGAGGGTACAATGAG.